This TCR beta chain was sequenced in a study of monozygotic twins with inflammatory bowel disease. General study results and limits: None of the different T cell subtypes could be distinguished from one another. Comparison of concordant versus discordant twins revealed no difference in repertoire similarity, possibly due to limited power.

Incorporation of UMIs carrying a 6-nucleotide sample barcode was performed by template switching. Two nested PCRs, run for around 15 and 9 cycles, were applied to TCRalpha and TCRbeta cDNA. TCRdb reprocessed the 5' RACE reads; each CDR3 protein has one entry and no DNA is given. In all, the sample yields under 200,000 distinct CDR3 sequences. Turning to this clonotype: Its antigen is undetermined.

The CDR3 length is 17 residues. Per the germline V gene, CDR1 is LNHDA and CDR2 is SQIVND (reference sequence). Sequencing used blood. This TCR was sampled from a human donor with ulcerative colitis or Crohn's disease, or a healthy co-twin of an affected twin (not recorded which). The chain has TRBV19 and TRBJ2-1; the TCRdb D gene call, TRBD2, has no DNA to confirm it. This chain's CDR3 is CASSIDLGAGGRNEQFF.